A single sample is the source of the 24 T cell receptor beta chains below, sequenced in a study of cytomegalovirus exposure and HLA in healthy donors. PCR primers comprised 60 Vbeta and 13 Jbeta primers. This table comes from immunoSEQ multiplex PCR, and its TCRdb copy is limited to in-frame clones, with some not included. The sample gives 90,000 to 120,000 clones, roughly 76% of which show up once; roughly 2.3% is in the top ten. The source material was PBMCs. These receptors were taken from a man between 18 and 29 years old in good health and CMV-seronegative.

The J gene is TRBJ1-3, the V gene TRBV28; D remains unclear. Trimming took off 6 bases at V and 2 bases at J, with 14 bases between the two ends. This CDR3 has 15 amino acids. Germline assignment: CDR1 MDHEN and CDR2 SYDVKM. The CDR3 protein is CASSAGIGAGNTIYF. In nucleotides, the CDR3 is TGTGCCAGCAGCGCCGGGATTGGGGCTGGAAACACCATATATTTT.

This clone appeared a few times. The chain couples TRBV28 to TRBJ1-5, with D hard to call. Trimming stripped 5 bases from V and 7 bases from J, with 6 bases between. CDR1 is MDHEN and CDR2 is SYDVKM in the germline V gene. This CDR3 region has 11 residues. Here the CDR3 DNA reads TGTGCCAGCAGTGCGGGCCAGCCCCAGCATTTT. This codes for CASSAGQPQHF.

The chain employs TRBV9 and TRBJ2-1; D uncertain. This CDR3 has 13 amino acids. Germline-derived CDR1 and CDR2 are SGDLS and YYNGEE. The V end was cut by 3 bases, the J end by 4 bases, with 8 bases between. The CDR3: CASSALRYNEQFF. The CDR3 DNA reads TGTGCCAGCAGCGCACTCAGGTACAATGAGCAGTTCTTC.

The CDR3 region has the DNA TGTGCCAGCAGTCGGGGTACTGGCTACACCTTC. Encoded protein: CASSRGTGYTF. The rearrangement links TRBV25-1 to TRBJ1-2; D unclear. This CDR3 comprises 11 residues. From germline, CDR1 is MGHDK and CDR2 SYGVNS. V lost 5 bases to trimming and J lost 7 bases, with 8 bases between them.

About this clone: One junction end disagrees with the germline gene, perhaps due to a read error. V usage is TRBV7-9 and J usage is TRBJ2-7, with TRBD2 as a possible D gene (6 bases). The germline gives CDR1 SEHNR, CDR2 FQNEAQ (reference sequence). The CDR3 sequence is 14 residues long. The CDR3 DNA is TGTTCCAGCAGCATCGGGAGCAGTGGCTACGAGCAGTACTTC. It codes for CSSSIGSSGYEQYF.

This clone was detected only a few times. The chain employs TRBV6-4 and TRBJ2-1; 8 bases agree with TRBD2. Germline V gene lookup returns CDR1 MRHNA and CDR2 SNTAGT. This CDR3 has 15 residues. Trimming at V came to 0 bases and at J to 9 bases, leaving 7 bases not matched to a gene. CDR3 in amino acids: CASSDSAGGVGEQFF. The CDR3 coding sequence is TGTGCCAGCAGTGACTCGGCGGGGGGTGTAGGTGAGCAGTTCTTC.

CDR3 sequence reads: CASSPRVSGANVLTF. The DNA for the CDR3 is TGTGCCAGCAGTCCCCGGGTATCTGGGGCCAACGTCCTGACTTTC. V is TRBV27 and J is TRBJ2-6; D remains ambiguous. The germline V and J ends were trimmed by 5 bases and 1 base, with 9 bases remaining between them. This CDR3 spans 15 amino acids. From germline, CDR1 is MNHEY and CDR2 SMNVEV (reference sequence).

The CDR3 reads CASSYGGGPGANVLTF. In DNA form, the CDR3 reads TGTGCCAGCAGTTATGGCGGGGGACCTGGGGCCAACGTCCTGACTTTC. The chain combines TRBV28 with TRBJ2-6; TRBD2 matches 7 bases. In germline, CDR1 is MDHEN, CDR2 SYDVKM. V shed 4 bases and J 2 bases; nucleotides not matched to a gene: 5. The CDR3 has 16 residues. Drawing the rest from reference TRBV28 and TRBJ2-6, the complete variable domain is DVKVTQSSRYLVKRTGEKVFLECVQDMDHENMFWYRQDPGLGLRLIYFSYDVKMKEKGDIPEGYSVSREKKERFSLILESASTNQTSMYLCASSYGGGPGANVLTFGAGSRLTVL.

The chain is built from TRBV19 and TRBJ2-3, with TRBD1 matching over 10 bases. Germline lookup yields CDR1 LNHDA and CDR2 SQIVND (reference sequence). V gave up 6 bases and J gave up 5 bases; unmatched junction bases: 5. The length of the CDR3 is 14 residues. For the CDR3, the DNA is TGTGCCAGTAGACTGACAGGGGGCAGAGATACGCAGTATTTT. This gives the protein CASRLTGGRDTQYF.

This clone was counted once. This chain links TRBV7-2 with TRBJ1-1; D is unclear. Germline V gives CDR1 SGHTA, CDR2 FQGNSA. The CDR3 is 13 residues long. Trimming pared 3 bases from V and 1 base from J, leaving 6 bases between. Here the CDR3 DNA reads TGTGCCAGCAGCTTCTCGGGGAACACTGAAGCTTTCTTT. It yields the protein CASSFSGNTEAFF. Complete variable domain (other parts from reference TRBV7-2 and TRBJ1-1): GAGVSQSPSNKVTEKGKDVELRCDPISGHTALYWYRQSLGQGLEFLIYFQGNSAPDKSGLPSDRFSAERTGGSVSTLTIQRTQQEDSAVYLCASSFSGNTEAFFGQGTRLTVV.

As for this clone: At one end, the junction sequence differs from germline, possibly due to a read error. CDR3 nucleotide sequence: TGTGCTAGTGGTCCGCAGGGTCGGCTACTCTATGGCTACCCCTTC. Its translation is CASGPQGRLLYGYPF. The chain couples TRBV12-5 to TRBJ1-2, with D perhaps TRBD1 (5 bases). The CDR3 totals 15 residues. Germline V gene data show CDR1 as LGHNT and CDR2 as FRNRAP. Full variable domain (outside the CDR3, taken from reference TRBV12-5 and TRBJ1-2): DARVTQTPRHKVTEMGQEVTMRCQPILGHNTVFWYRQTMMQGLELLAYFRNRAPLDDSGMPKDRFSAEMPDATLATLKIQPSEPRDSAVYFCASGPQGRLLYGYPFGSGTRLTVV.

This chain links TRBV2 with TRBJ1-4; D call uncertain. The CDR3 covers 15 residues. CDR1 and CDR2 from the germline V gene are SNHLY and FYNNEI. The germline V and J ends were trimmed by 5 bases and 0 bases, with 10 bases remaining between them. The CDR3 DNA reads as TGTGCCAGCAGTTTAAGCCTGGCAACTAATGAAAAACTGTTTTTT. Its translation is CASSLSLATNEKLFF.

CDR3 in DNA: TGTGCCAGCATTAAACTCGGGGGGGGCCTAATGAGCCTGACTTTC. The encoded protein is CASIKLGGGLMSLTF. The rearrangement links TRBV6-5 to TRBJ2-6; 8 positions agree with TRBD2. The CDR3 is 15 amino acids. The J segment lost 15 bases and the V segment lost 7 bases, leaving 17 bases of the junction unmatched. Germline-derived CDR1 and CDR2 are MNHEY and SVGAGI.

CDR3 region: CASSLWDRAELFF. The DNA of the CDR3 is TGTGCCAGCAGTTTATGGGACAGGGCTGAACTGTTTTTT. The chain links TRBV28 to TRBJ1-4, with 8 bases fitting TRBD1. Germline V lookup: CDR1 MDHEN, CDR2 SYDVKM. CDR3 size: 13 residues. The V and J ends lost 0 bases and 12 bases, in that order; junction bases with no gene match: 3.

This clone was detected only a few times. J is TRBJ2-7 and V is TRBV5-1; 8 bases map to TRBD1. There are 14 residues in the CDR3. CDR1 is SGHRS, CDR2 YFSETQ, per germline. V lost 1 base to trimming and J lost 4 bases; unmatched junction nucleotides: 4. The CDR3 region is CASSLRTGSYEQYF. CDR3 bases: TGCGCCAGCAGCTTGAGGACAGGGAGTTACGAGCAGTACTTC.

The chain recombines TRBV19 with TRBJ2-6; perhaps TRBD1 as D (7 bases). Trimming took 5 bases from V and 0 from J, leaving 29 bases between them. Per the germline V gene, CDR1 is LNHDA and CDR2 is SQIVND (reference sequence). The length of the CDR3 is 22 residues. The CDR3 coding sequence is TGTGCCAGTAGTGGGACCCGGGCAGGGGGAGGTTCTATCCTCTCTGGGGCCAACGTCCTGACTTTC. Translated: CASSGTRAGGGSILSGANVLTF.

V is TRBV4-2 and J is TRBJ2-2; 8 bases map to TRBD2. Trimming removed 3 bases from V and 6 bases from J; junction bases left unmatched: 9. Germline CDR1 is LGHNA and CDR2 is YNFKEQ. The CDR3 has 16 residues. The CDR3: CASSHELAGGAGELFF. The CDR3, as DNA: TGTGCCAGCAGCCATGAGTTGGCGGGGGGAGCCGGGGAGCTGTTTTTT.

V usage is TRBV7-3 and J usage is TRBJ2-1; 9 bases fit TRBD1. With 3 bases clipped from V and 8 bases from J, the junction kept 8 bases outside the gene matches. CDR1 SGHTA and CDR2 FQGTGA come from the germline V gene. The CDR3 runs 15 residues. This CDR3 is CASSFGQGRGDEQFF. Written as DNA, the CDR3 is TGTGCCAGCAGCTTTGGACAGGGGCGAGGAGATGAGCAGTTCTTC.

The chain has TRBV2 and TRBJ1-1, with a tentative D call TRBD1 (5 bases). The V end lost 2 bases, the J end lost 0 bases, and 10 bases lay between the germline ends. The CDR3 covers 15 residues. Per germline, CDR1 SNHLY and CDR2 FYNNEI. The CDR3: CASSEIRALNTEAFF. The CDR3 bases are TGTGCCAGCAGTGAAATCAGGGCCTTGAACACTGAAGCTTTCTTT. Based on the CDR3 plus reference TRBV2 and TRBJ1-1, the full variable domain is EPEVTQTPSHQVTQMGQEVILRCVPISNHLYFYWYRQILGQKVEFLVSFYNNEISEKSEIFDDQFSVERPDGSNFTLKIRSTKLEDSAMYFCASSEIRALNTEAFFGQGTRLTVV.

This sequence joins TRBV5-1 and TRBJ1-4; 11 positions match TRBD1. Germline V gene sequence: CDR1 SGHRS, CDR2 YFSETQ. There are 16 residues in the CDR3. With 4 bases clipped from V and 7 bases from J, the junction kept 9 bases outside the gene matches. In nucleotides, the CDR3 is TGCGCCAGCAGCCGCGGACAGGGGGCTGAGGGTGAAAAACTGTTTTTT. Encoded protein: CASSRGQGAEGEKLFF.

The chain recombines TRBV5-1 with TRBJ2-5; TRBD2 might be the D (6 bases). The CDR3 has 13 residues. CDR1 is SGHRS and CDR2 is YFSETQ in the germline V gene. Trimming left V 4 bases short and J 4 bases short, with 11 bases between. The DNA for the CDR3 is TGCGCCAGCAGCGGTAGCGGAGGAGAGACCCAGTACTTC. Protein product: CASSGSGGETQYF.

This chain links TRBV5-4 with TRBJ1-2; a possible D gene is TRBD1 (6 bases). The V end was cut by 0 bases, the J end by 8 bases, with 20 bases between. The CDR3 covers 16 residues. Germline loops: CDR1 SGHNT, CDR2 YYREEE (reference sequence). CDR3 DNA: TGTGCCAGCAGCTTGGCAAGGTCTTCAGGGGTGGAGGGCTACACCTTC. It specifies CASSLARSSGVEGYTF.

The chain has TRBV6-1 and TRBJ2-7; D perhaps matches TRBD2 (5 bases). CDR3 size: 11 residues. The germline V and J ends were trimmed by 7 bases and 5 bases, with 9 bases remaining between them. Germline V gives CDR1 MNHNS, CDR2 SASEGT. CDR3 bases: TGTGCCAGCAATCGGGGAAACGAGCAGTACTTC. It encodes CASNRGNEQYF.

The V call is TRBV7-6, the J call TRBJ1-2, with D perhaps matching TRBD1 (6 bases). The CDR3 is made up of 14 amino acids. Trimming shortened V by 6 bases and J by 0 bases, and 11 bases separated the two germline ends. The germline CDR1 and CDR2 sequences are SGHVS and FNYEAQ. The CDR3 region has the DNA TGTGCCAGCAGTAGGACAGACGCTAACTATGGCTACACCTTC. Translation: CASSRTDANYGYTF.